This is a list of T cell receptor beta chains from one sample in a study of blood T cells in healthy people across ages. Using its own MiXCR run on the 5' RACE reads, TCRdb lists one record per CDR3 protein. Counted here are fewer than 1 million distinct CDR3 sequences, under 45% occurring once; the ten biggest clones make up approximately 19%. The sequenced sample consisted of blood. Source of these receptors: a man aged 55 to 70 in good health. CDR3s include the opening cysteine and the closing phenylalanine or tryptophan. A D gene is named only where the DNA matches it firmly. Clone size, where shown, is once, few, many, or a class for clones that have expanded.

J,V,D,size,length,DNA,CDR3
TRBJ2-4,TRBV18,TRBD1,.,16,TGTGCCAGCTCAACGAGTACCGGGACAGGGGGGAACATTCAGTACTTC,CASSTSTGTGGNIQYF
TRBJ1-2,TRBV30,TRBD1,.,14,TGTGCCTGGAGTCCAAAGGGACAGGGGGCCCGCTACACCTTC,CAWSPKGQGARYTF
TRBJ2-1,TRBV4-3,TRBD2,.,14,TGCGCCAGCAGCCGTACGACGGGAGGCAATGAGCAGTTCTTC,CASSRTTGGNEQFF
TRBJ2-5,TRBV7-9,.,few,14,TGTGCCAGCAGCTTACCAGACAGACAAGAGACCCAGTACTTC,CASSLPDRQETQYF
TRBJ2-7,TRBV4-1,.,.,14,TGCGCCAGCAGCCTACAGGGAGTCGGCTACGAGCAGTACTTC,CASSLQGVGYEQYF
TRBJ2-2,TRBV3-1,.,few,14,TGTGCCAGCAGAGCGGGACACCGGCCCGGGGAGCTGTTTTTT,CASRAGHRPGELFF
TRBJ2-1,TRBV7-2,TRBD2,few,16,TGTGCCAGCAGCTTAGCGCGGGGGGGCATTTGGAATGAGCAGTTCTTC,CASSLARGGIWNEQFF
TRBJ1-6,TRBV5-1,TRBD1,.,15,TGCGCCAGCAGCCGACAGACAGGGTTGGATTCACCCCTCCACTTT,CASSRQTGLDSPLHF
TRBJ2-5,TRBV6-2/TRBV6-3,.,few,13,TGTGCCAGCAGAGCGGACGGGAAAGAGACCCAGTACTTC,CASRADGKETQYF
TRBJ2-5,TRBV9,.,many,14,TGTGCCAGCAGCGTTGCGGGCACGAAAGAGACCCAGTACTTC,CASSVAGTKETQYF
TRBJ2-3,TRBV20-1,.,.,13,TGCAGTGCGGGATCTAGGATCACAGATACGCAGTATTTT,CSAGSRITDTQYF
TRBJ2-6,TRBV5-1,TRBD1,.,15,TGCGCCAGCAGCTGGGGACAGACTGGGGCCAACGTCCTGACTTTC,CASSWGQTGANVLTF
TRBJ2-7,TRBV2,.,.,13,TGTGCCAGCAGTAGACTCCTTACCTACGAGCAGTACTTC,CASSRLLTYEQYF
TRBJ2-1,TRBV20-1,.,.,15,TGCAGTGCTAGAGTCTTTGACAATTCCTACAATGAGCAGTTCTTC,CSARVFDNSYNEQFF
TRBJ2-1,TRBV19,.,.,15,TGTGCCAGTACTCCTAGAAAGGGGCCTCGCAATGAGCAGTTCTTC,CASTPRKGPRNEQFF
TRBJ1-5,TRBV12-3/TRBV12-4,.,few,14,TGTGCCAGCAGTTTACCAGGGGCTACTCAGCCCCAGCATTTT,CASSLPGATQPQHF
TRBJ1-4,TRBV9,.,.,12,TGTGCCAGCGGCGGGACGGATGAAAAACTGTTTTTT,CASGGTDEKLFF
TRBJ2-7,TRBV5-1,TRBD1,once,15,TGCGCCAGCAACTTGGAGCAGGGGGCGGGCTACGAGCAGTACTTC,CASNLEQGAGYEQYF
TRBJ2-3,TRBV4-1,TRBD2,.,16,TGCGCCAGCAGCCAAGGTACGGGAGCGGGGTCAGATACGCAGTATTTT,CASSQGTGAGSDTQYF
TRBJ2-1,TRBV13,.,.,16,TGTGCCAGCAGCTTATCTCCCCCGAACGACTACAATGAGCAGTTCTTC,CASSLSPPNDYNEQFF
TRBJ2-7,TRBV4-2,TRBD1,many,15,TGTGCCAGCAGCCAAGCCGGGACAGGGGGCTACGAGCAGTACTTC,CASSQAGTGGYEQYF
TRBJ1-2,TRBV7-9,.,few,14,TGTGCCAGCAGTTCCACCGGGACCCTCTATGGCTACACCTTC,CASSSTGTLYGYTF
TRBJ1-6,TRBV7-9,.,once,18,TGTGCCAGCAGCTTAGAGACTTCCCGGAGATCCTATAATTCACCCCTCCACTTT,CASSLETSRRSYNSPLHF
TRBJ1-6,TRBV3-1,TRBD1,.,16,TGTGCCGGCAGTCGAGCATTCCAGGGGGCCGATTCACCCCTCCACTTT,CAGSRAFQGADSPLHF
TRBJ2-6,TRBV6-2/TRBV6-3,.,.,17,TGTGCCAGCAGCAGGGAACCCCTCACCTCTGGGGCCAACGTCCTGACTTTC,CASSREPLTSGANVLTF
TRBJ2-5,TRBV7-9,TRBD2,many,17,TGTGCCAGCAGCTTCCCTGGAAGCGGGGGCCTGGGAGGGACCCAGTACTTC,CASSFPGSGGLGGTQYF
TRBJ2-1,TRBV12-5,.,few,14,TGTGCTAGTGGTTTGGACAGGCTTAACAATGAGCAGTTCTTC,CASGLDRLNNEQFF
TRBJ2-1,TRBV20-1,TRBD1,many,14,TGCAGTGCTAGTTTAGGGACAGCGAACAATGAGCAGTTCTTC,CSASLGTANNEQFF
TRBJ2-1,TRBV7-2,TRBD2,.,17,TGTGCCAGCAGCTTAGCCTGGCTAGCGGGGGTGGGAAATGAGCAGTTCTTC,CASSLAWLAGVGNEQFF
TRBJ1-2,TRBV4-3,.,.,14,TGCGCCAGCAGCCCAGACCAAACGGGTAGTGGCTACACCTTC,CASSPDQTGSGYTF
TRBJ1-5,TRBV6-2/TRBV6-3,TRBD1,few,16,TGTGCCAGCAGTTACTCCGGGACAGGGGGCTCTCAGCCCCAGCATTTT,CASSYSGTGGSQPQHF
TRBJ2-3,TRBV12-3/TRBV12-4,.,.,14,TGTGCCAGCAGTGTACTAGGCGAGACGGATACGCAGTATTTT,CASSVLGETDTQYF
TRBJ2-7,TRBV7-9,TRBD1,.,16,TGTGCCAGCAGCTTAGCGTCGACAGGGTTTTTCGACGAGCAGTACTTC,CASSLASTGFFDEQYF
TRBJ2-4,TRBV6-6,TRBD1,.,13,TGTGCCAGCAGTTACCAACAGGGGGACATTCAGTACTTC,CASSYQQGDIQYF
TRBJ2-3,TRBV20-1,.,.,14,TGCAGTGCTAGATGGCAGACTAGCACAGATACGCAGTATTTT,CSARWQTSTDTQYF
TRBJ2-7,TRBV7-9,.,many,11,TGTGCCAGCAGCCTCGGACCCGAGCAGTACTTC,CASSLGPEQYF
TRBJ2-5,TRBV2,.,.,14,TGTGCCAGCAAGGTTCGGGGGTCTGAAGAGACCCAGTACTTC,CASKVRGSEETQYF
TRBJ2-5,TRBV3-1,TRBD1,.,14,TGTGCCAGCAAAAGGACAGGGGGAGTAGAGACCCAGTACTTC,CASKRTGGVETQYF
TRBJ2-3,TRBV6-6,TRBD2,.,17,TGTGCCAGCAGCCAACTGTGGACTAGCGGGGCAATAGATACGCAGTATTTT,CASSQLWTSGAIDTQYF
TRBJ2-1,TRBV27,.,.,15,TGTGCCAGCAGTTTAAATCCTAGCTCCTACAATGAGCAGTTCTTC,CASSLNPSSYNEQFF
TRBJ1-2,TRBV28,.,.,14,TGTGCCAGCAGTTTTGAGGTGGGGTACTATGGCTACACCTTC,CASSFEVGYYGYTF
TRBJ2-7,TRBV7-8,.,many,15,TGTGCCAGCAGCTCATCCCAGAGCTGGGCCTACGAGCAGTACTTC,CASSSSQSWAYEQYF
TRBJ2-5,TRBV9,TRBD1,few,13,TGTGCCAGCAGCATCACAGGGGGGGAGACCCAGTACTTC,CASSITGGETQYF
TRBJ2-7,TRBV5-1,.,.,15,TGCGCCAGCAGCTTGGGGGCTACGTTCTCCTACGAGCAGTACTTC,CASSLGATFSYEQYF